This TCR beta chain comes out of a study of OX40 agonist ivuxolimab in advanced cancers. Study-level information: Cohort: around 79% men, mean age approximately 60, aged about 23 to 80. The study, taken as a whole, reports: More expanded clones were found, on average, in CD8+ than in CD4+ T cells.

The V end was cut by 2 bases, the J end by 1 base, with 6 bases between. The CDR3 loop spans 13 amino acids. Germline CDR1 and CDR2: WSHSY and SAAADI. Profiling relied on immunoSEQ multiplex PCR, and the TCRdb table lists in-frame clones only, not all of them. Among tens of thousands of clones listed, more than 65% were seen once. About this clone itself: As yet, its antigen is unknown.

The sequenced sample was CD4+ or CD8+ T cells sorted from blood, obtained in a trial of the OX40 agonist ivuxolimab. The gene calls are TRBV10-2 and TRBJ2-7; the D is unclear. This sequence was found in an adult with an advanced solid tumor such as melanoma, head and neck, liver or kidney cancer. The CDR3 loop is CASSEPESYEQYF. CDR3 nucleotide sequence: TGCGCCAGCAGTGAGCCGGAATCCTACGAGCAGTACTTC.